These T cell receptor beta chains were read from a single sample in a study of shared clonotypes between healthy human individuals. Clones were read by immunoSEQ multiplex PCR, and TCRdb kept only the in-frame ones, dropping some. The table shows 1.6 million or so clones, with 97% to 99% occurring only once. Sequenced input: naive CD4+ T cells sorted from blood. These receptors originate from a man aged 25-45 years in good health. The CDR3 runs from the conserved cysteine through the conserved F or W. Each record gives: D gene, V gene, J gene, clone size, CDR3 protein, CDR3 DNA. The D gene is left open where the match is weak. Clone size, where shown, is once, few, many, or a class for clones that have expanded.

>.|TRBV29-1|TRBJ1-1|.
CSVGSGNTEAFF
TGCAGCGTTGGCTCGGGGAACACTGAAGCTTTCTTT
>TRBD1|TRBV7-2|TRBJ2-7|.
CASSRSSGQGAYEQYF
TGTGCCAGCAGCCGGTCGTCGGGACAGGGGGCCTACGAGCAGTACTTC
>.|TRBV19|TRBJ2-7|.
CASRYRRESYEQYF
TGTGCCAGTAGGTATCGGAGGGAGTCCTACGAGCAGTACTTC
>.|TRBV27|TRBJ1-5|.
CASSLIGTLSNQPQHF
TGTGCCAGCAGTTTAATAGGGACCCTTAGCAATCAGCCCCAGCATTTT
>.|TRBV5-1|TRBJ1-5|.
CASSSGRSNQPQHF
TGCGCCAGCAGCTCCGGACGCTCGAATCAGCCCCAGCATTTT
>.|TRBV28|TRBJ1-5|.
CASSLLGQNSQPQHF
TGTGCCAGCAGTTTATTAGGCCAAAACAGTCAGCCCCAGCATTTT
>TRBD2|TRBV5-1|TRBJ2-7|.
CASSSSVGLAGYSYEQYF
TGCGCCAGCAGCTCCTCGGTGGGACTAGCGGGCTACTCCTACGAGCAGTACTTC
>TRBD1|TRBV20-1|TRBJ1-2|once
CSLTGADGYTF
TGCAGTTTAACAGGGGCGGATGGCTACACCTTC
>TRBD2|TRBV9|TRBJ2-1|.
CASSVSSGRAGDEQFF
TGTGCCAGCAGCGTATCTAGCGGGAGGGCCGGGGATGAGCAGTTCTTC
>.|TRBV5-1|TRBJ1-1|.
CASSLESSSWDTEAFF
TGCGCCAGCAGCTTGGAGTCCAGCAGCTGGGACACTGAAGCTTTCTTT
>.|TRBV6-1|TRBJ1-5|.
CASSGGSGHQPQHF
TGTGCCAGCAGTGGGGGCAGCGGCCATCAGCCCCAGCATTTT
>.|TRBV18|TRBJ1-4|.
CASSPMFGNEKLFF
TGTGCCAGCTCACCGATGTTCGGTAATGAAAAACTGTTTTTT
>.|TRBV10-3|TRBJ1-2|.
CAISDPVSRGPWGYTF
TGTGCCATCAGTGATCCCGTATCGCGGGGGCCGTGGGGCTACACCTTC
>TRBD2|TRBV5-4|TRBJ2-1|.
CATSGTYNEQFF
TGTGCCACTAGCGGAACATACAATGAGCAGTTCTTC
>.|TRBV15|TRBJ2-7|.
CATSRDTYEQYF
TGTGCCACCAGCAGAGATACCTACGAGCAGTACTTC
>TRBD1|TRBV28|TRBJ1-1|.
CASVSLGQGAMGTEAFF
TGTGCCAGCGTCAGTTTGGGACAGGGGGCAATGGGCACTGAAGCTTTCTTT
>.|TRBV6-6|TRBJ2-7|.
CASSLGWRYEQYF
TGTGCCAGCAGTTTGGGTTGGAGGTACGAGCAGTACTTC
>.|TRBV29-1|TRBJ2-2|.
CSVDGGNTGELFF
TGCAGCGTTGATGGGGGGAACACCGGGGAGCTGTTTTTT
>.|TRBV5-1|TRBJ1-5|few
CASSLGTNQPQHF
TGCGCCAGCAGCTTAGGGACGAATCAGCCCCAGCATTTT
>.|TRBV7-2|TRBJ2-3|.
CASSLAQGTKDTQYF
TGTGCCAGCAGCTTAGCTCAAGGGACCAAGGATACGCAGTATTTT
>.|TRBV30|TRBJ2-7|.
CAWSVRADNEQYF
TGTGCCTGGAGTGTAAGGGCTGACAACGAGCAGTACTTC
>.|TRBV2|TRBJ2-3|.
CATRQEYVTYTQYF
TGTGCCACAAGACAGGAGTATGTGACTTATACGCAGTATTTT
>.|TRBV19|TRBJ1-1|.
CASSIRGTGTEAFF
TGTGCCAGTAGTATTCGGGGGACGGGCACTGAAGCTTTCTTT
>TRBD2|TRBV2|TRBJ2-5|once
CASSESGRETQYF
TGTGCCAGCAGTGAGAGCGGGAGAGAGACCCAGTACTTC
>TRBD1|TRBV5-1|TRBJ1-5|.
CASSPTTGVSNQPQHF
TGCGCCAGCAGCCCTACCACAGGGGTTAGCAATCAGCCCCAGCATTTT
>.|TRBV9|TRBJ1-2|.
CASSVGHATGPGAQGYTF
TGTGCCAGCAGCGTAGGTCACGCAACAGGTCCGGGGGCGCAGGGCTACACCTTC
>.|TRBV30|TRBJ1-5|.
CAWSPPFRGNQPQHF
TGTGCCTGGAGTCCCCCATTCCGGGGGAATCAGCCCCAGCATTTT
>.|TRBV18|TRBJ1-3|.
CASSPLAGPSSGNTIYF
TGTGCCAGCTCACCATTAGCGGGACCGAGCTCTGGAAACACCATATATTTT
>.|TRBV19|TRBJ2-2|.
CASSIQVGELFF
TGTGCCAGTAGTATACAGGTCGGGGAGCTGTTTTTT
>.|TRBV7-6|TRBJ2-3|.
CASSPSPHTDTQYF
TGTGCCAGCAGCCCTAGCCCCCACACAGATACGCAGTATTTT
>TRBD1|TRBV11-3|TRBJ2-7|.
CASSAGQGESYEQYF
TGTGCCAGCAGCGCCGGACAGGGGGAGTCCTACGAGCAGTACTTC
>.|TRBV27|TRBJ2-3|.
CASSKRQGTDTQYF
TGTGCCAGCAGTAAGCGACAGGGCACAGATACGCAGTATTTT
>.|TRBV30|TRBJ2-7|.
CAWRRDVYEQYF
TGTGCCTGGAGAAGGGACGTCTACGAGCAGTACTTC
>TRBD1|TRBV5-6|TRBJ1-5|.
CASSLWGQGLGPQHF
TGTGCCAGCAGCTTGTGGGGACAGGGCCTCGGACCCCAGCATTTT
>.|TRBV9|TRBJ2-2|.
CASSPATGATGELFF
TGTGCCAGCAGCCCGGCCACGGGGGCCACCGGGGAGCTGTTTTTT
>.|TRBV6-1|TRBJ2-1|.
CASSHNEQFF
TGTGCCAGCAGCCACAATGAGCAGTTCTTC
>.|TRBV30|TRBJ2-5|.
CAWSVRRRETQYF
TGTGCCTGGAGTGTGCGGAGGCGAGAGACCCAGTACTTC
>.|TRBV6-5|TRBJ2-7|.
CASISLGGSYEQYF
TGTGCCAGCATATCACTAGGAGGCTCCTACGAGCAGTACTTC
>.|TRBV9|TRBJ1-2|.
CASSVARGSDGYTF
TGTGCCAGCAGCGTAGCCAGGGGTAGCGATGGCTACACCTTC
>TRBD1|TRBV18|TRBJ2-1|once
CASSPPSNRGLNEQFF
TGTGCCAGCTCACCACCGTCGAACAGGGGGTTAAATGAGCAGTTCTTC
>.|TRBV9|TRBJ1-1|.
CASSFREGRTEAFF
TGTGCCAGCAGCTTCCGGGAGGGAAGGACTGAAGCTTTCTTT